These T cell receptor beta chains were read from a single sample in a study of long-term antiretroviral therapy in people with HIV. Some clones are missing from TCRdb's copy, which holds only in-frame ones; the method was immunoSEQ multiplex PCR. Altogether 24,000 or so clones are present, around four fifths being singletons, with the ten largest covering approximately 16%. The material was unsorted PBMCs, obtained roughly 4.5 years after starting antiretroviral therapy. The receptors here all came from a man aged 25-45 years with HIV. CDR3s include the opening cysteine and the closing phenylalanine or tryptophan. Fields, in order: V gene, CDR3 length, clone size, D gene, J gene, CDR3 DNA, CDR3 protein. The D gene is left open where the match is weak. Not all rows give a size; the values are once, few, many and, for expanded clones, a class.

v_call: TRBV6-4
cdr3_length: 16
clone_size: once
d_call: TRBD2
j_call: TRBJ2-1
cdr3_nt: TGTGCCAGCAGTGACGAAAGCGGGGGACCCTACAATGAGCAGTTCTTC
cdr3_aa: CASSDESGGPYNEQFF

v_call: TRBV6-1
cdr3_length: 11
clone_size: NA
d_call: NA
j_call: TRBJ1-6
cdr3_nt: TGTGCCACCATGGATTATTCACCCCTCCACTTT
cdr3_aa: CATMDYSPLHF

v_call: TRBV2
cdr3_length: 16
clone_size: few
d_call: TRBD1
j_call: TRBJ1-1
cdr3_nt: TGTGCCAGACGAGGGACAGGCGCGTCCATGAACACTGAAGCTTTCTTT
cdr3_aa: CARRGTGASMNTEAFF

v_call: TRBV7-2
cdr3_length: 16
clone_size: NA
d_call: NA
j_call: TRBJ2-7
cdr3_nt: TGTGCCAGCAGCATCTCCCCGGGACAAGGGGGTGGACGGCAGTACTTC
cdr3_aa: CASSISPGQGGGRQYF

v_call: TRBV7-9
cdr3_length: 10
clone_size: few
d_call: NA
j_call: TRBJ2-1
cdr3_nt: TGTGCCAGCAGCTTCCTTGAGCAGTTCTTC
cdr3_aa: CASSFLEQFF

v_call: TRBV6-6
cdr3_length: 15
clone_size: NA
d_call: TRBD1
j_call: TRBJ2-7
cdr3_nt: TGTGCCAGCAGTTCAGGACAGGGCAGCTCCTACGAGCAGTACTTC
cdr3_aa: CASSSGQGSSYEQYF

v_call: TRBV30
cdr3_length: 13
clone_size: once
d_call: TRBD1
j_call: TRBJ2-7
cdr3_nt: TGTGCCTGGAGTGTGGACAGGGGATCCGAGCAGTACTTC
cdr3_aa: CAWSVDRGSEQYF

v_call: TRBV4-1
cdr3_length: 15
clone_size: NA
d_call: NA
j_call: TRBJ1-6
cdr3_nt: TGCGCCAGCAGCCAAGATCTCAGGGTAGATTCACCCCTCCACTTT
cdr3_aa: CASSQDLRVDSPLHF

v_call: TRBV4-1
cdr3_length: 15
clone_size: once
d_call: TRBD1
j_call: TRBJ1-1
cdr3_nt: TGCGCCAGCAGCTACCGGACAGGTGAGAACACTGAAGCTTTCTTT
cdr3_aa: CASSYRTGENTEAFF

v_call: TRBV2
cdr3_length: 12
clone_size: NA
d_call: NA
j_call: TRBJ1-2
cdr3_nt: TGTGCCAGCAGTTTGCGGGAGGGTGGCTACACCTTC
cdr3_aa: CASSLREGGYTF

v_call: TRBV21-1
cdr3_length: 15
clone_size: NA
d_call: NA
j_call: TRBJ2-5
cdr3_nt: TGTGCCAGCAGCAAGTATAGCGGGAGGGAAGAGACCCAGTACTTC
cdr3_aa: CASSKYSGREETQYF

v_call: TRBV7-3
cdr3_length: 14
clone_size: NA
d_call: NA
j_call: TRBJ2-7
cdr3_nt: TGTGCCAGCAGCCAAGACGGGGGCCGGGACGAGCAGTACTTC
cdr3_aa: CASSQDGGRDEQYF

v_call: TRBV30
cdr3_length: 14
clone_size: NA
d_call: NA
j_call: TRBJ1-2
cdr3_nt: TGTGCCTGGAGTCCGCTGGCGGGATCGGCGGGCTACACCTTC
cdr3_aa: CAWSPLAGSAGYTF

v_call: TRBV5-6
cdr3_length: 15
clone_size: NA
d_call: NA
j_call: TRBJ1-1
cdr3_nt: TGTGCCAGCAGCGGAGGATCCGGGGGCGACACTGAAGCTTTCTTT
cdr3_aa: CASSGGSGGDTEAFF

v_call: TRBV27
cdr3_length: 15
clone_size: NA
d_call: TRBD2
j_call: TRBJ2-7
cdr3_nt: TGTGCCAGCAGTCCCTACCCCGGGACTAGCAACGAGCAGTACTTC
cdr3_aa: CASSPYPGTSNEQYF

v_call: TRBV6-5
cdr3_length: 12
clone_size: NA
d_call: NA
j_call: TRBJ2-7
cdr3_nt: TGTGCCAGCGGGCTGGACCTCTACGAGCAGTACTTC
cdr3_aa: CASGLDLYEQYF

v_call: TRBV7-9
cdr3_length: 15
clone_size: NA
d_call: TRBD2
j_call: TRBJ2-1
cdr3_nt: TGTGCCAGCAGCTTAGGTATTAGCGGGGGGAATGAGCAGTTCTTC
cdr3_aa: CASSLGISGGNEQFF

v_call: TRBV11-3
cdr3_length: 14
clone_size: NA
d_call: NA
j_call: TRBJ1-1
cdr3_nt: TGTGCCAGCAGCTCTCGGGCCCATGGCACTGAAGCTTTCTTT
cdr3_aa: CASSSRAHGTEAFF

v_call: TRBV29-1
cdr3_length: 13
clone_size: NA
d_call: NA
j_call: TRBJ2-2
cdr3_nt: TGCAGCGTGCCGGGACTCGTTACCGGGGAGCTGTTTTTT
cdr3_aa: CSVPGLVTGELFF

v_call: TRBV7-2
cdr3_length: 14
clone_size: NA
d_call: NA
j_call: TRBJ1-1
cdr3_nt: TGTGCCAGCAGCTTAGCGCTGGGGAGGACTGAAGCTTTCTTT
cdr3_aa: CASSLALGRTEAFF

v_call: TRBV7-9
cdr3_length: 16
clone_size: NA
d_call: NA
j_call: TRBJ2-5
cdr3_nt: TGTGCCAGCAGCCTACGACAGGCCCTGGCGTGGGAGACCCAGTACTTC
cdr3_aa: CASSLRQALAWETQYF

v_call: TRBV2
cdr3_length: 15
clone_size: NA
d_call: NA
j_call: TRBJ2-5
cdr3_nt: TGTGCCAGCAGTGAACTAGCGCTGTACCAAGAGACCCAGTACTTC
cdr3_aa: CASSELALYQETQYF

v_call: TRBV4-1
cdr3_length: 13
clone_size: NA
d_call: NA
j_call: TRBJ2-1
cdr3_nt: TGCGCCAGCAGCCAAGATTGGACTGATGAGCAGTTCTTC
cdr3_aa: CASSQDWTDEQFF

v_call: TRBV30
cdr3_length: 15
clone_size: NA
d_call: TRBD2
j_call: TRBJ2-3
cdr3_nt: TGTGCCTGGAGTGTAGCGGGAAAAGACACAGATACGCAGTATTTT
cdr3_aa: CAWSVAGKDTDTQYF

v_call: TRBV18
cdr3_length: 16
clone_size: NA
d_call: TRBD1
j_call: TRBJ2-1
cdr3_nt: TGTGCCAGCTCACCACTTACAGGGGGCCTAGACAATGAGCAGTTCTTC
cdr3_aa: CASSPLTGGLDNEQFF

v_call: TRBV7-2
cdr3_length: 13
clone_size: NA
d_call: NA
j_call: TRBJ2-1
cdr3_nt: TGTGCCAGCAGCTTAACGACAAACAATGAGCAGTTCTTC
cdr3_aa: CASSLTTNNEQFF

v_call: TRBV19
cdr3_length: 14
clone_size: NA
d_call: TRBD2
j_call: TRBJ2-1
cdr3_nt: TGTGCCAGTAGTATTGCTAGCGGGAGCCATGAGCAGTTCTTC
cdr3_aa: CASSIASGSHEQFF

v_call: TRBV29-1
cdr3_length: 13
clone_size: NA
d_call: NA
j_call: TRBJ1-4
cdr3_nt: TGCAGCGTTGGACGCGGGCTGGGTGAAAAACTGTTTTTT
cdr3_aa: CSVGRGLGEKLFF

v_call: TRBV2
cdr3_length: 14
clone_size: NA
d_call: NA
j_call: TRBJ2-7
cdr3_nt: TGTGCCAGCATTAAAGGCTACAGCTCCTACGAGCAGTACTTC
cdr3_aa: CASIKGYSSYEQYF

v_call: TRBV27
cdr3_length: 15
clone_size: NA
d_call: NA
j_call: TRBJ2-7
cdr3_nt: TGTGCCAGCAGCTACCGGGCCCGCGAGGCCTACGAGCAGTACTTC
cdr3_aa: CASSYRAREAYEQYF

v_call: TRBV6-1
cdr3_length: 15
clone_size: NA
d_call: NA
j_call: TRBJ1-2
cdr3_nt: TGTGCCAGCAGTGAAGGCGTCGGTGAGGGCTATGGCTACACCTTC
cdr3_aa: CASSEGVGEGYGYTF

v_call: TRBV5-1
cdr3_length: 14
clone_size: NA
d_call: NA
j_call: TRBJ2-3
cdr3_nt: TGCGCCAGCAGCCCGGGCAGGGCCACAGATACGCAGTATTTT
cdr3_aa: CASSPGRATDTQYF

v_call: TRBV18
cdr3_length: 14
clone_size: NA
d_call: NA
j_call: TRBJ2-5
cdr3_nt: TGTGCCAGCTCACAACGCAACCAGCAAGAGACCCAGTACTTC
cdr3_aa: CASSQRNQQETQYF

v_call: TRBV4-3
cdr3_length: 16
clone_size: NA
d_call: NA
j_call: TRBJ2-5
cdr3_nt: TGCGCCAGCAGCCAAGACCCCCCGGGGGGCTTAGAGACCCAGTACTTC
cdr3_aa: CASSQDPPGGLETQYF

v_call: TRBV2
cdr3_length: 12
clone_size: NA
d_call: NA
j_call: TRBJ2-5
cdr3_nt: TGTGCCAGCACTGAGACTCGGGAGACCCAGTACTTC
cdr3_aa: CASTETRETQYF

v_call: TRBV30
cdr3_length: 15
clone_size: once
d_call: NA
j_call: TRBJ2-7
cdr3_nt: TGTGCCTGGAGTGGCTCGGAGGTATCGCCCTACGAGCAGTACTTC
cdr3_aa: CAWSGSEVSPYEQYF

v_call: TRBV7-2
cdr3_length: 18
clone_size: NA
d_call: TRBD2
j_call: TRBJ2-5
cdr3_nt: TGTGCCAGCAGCAGGAGGCTGGGCCAGCGGGGAGCGCGGGAGACCCAGTACTTC
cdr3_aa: CASSRRLGQRGARETQYF

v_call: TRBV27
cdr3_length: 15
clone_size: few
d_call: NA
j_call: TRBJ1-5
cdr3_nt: TGTGCCAGCAGTTTAGGGACGCATGGAAATCAGCCCCAGCATTTT
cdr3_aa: CASSLGTHGNQPQHF

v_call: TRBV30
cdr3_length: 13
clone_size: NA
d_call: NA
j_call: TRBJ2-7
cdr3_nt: TGTGCCTGGAGTGTGGGGCAGACCTACGAGCAGTACTTC
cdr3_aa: CAWSVGQTYEQYF

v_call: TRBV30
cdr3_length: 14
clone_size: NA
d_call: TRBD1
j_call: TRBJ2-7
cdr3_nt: TGTGCCTGGAGTGCCGGACAGGGAGTCGACGAGCAGTACTTC
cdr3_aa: CAWSAGQGVDEQYF

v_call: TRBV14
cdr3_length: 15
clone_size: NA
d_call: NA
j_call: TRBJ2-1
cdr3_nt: TGTGCCAGCAGCCAAGACGCCGGGGGCTGGAATGAGCAGTTCTTC
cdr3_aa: CASSQDAGGWNEQFF